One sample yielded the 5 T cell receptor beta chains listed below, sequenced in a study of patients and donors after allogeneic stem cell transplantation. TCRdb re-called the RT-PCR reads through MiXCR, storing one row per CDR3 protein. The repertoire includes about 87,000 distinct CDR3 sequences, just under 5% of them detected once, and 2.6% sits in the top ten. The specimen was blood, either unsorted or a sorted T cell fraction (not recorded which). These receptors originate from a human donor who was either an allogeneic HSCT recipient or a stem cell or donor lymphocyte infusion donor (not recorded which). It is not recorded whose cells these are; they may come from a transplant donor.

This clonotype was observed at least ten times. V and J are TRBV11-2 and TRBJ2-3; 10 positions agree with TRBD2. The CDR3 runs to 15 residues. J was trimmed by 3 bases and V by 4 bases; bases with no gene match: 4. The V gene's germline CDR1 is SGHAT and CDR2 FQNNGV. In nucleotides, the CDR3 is TGTGCCAGCAGCTCGGGACTAGCGAGAACAGATACGCAGTATTTT. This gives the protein CASSSGLARTDTQYF.

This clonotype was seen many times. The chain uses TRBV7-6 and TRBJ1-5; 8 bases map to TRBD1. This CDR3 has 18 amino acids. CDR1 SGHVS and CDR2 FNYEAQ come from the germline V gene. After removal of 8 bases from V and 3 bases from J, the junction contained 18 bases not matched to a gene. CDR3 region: CASYDLTPGQVANQPQHF. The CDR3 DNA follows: TGTGCCAGCTACGATCTAACGCCGGGACAGGTCGCCAATCAGCCCCAGCATTTT.

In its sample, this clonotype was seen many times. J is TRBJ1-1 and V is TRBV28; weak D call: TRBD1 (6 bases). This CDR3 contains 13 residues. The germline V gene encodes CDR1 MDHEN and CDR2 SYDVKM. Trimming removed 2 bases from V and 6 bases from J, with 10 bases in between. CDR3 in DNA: TGTGCCAGCAGTTTAACAGGGCGCGCTGAAGCTTTCTTT. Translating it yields CASSLTGRAEAFF.

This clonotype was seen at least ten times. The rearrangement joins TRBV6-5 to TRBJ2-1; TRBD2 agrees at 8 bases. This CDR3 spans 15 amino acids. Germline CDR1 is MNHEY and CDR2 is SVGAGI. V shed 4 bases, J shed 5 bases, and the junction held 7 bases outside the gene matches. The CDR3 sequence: CASSSPGRAHNEQFF. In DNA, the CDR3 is TGTGCCAGCAGTTCTCCCGGGAGGGCCCACAATGAGCAGTTCTTC.

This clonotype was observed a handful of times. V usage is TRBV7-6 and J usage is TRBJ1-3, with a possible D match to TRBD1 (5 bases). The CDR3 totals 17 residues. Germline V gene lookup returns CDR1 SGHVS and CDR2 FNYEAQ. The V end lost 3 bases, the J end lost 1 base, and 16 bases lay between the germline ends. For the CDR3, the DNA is TGTGCCAGCAGCTTGGAATTCGCAGGGTTTTCTGGAAACACCATATATTTT. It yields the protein CASSLEFAGFSGNTIYF.